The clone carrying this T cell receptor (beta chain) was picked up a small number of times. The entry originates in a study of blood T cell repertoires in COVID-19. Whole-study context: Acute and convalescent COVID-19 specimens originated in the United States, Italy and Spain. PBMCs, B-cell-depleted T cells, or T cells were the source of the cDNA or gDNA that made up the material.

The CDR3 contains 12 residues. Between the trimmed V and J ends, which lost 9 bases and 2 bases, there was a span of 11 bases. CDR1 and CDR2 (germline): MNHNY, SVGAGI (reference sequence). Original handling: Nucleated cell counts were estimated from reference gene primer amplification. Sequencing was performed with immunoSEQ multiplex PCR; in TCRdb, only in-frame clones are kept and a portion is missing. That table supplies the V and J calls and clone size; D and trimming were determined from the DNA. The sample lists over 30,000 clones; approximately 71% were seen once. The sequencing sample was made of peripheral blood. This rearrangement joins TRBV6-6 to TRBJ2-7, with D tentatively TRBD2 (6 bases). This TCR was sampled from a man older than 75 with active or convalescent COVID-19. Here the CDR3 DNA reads TGTGCCAGTTCCGGGACTGCCTACGAGCAGTACTTC. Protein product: CASSGTAYEQYF.